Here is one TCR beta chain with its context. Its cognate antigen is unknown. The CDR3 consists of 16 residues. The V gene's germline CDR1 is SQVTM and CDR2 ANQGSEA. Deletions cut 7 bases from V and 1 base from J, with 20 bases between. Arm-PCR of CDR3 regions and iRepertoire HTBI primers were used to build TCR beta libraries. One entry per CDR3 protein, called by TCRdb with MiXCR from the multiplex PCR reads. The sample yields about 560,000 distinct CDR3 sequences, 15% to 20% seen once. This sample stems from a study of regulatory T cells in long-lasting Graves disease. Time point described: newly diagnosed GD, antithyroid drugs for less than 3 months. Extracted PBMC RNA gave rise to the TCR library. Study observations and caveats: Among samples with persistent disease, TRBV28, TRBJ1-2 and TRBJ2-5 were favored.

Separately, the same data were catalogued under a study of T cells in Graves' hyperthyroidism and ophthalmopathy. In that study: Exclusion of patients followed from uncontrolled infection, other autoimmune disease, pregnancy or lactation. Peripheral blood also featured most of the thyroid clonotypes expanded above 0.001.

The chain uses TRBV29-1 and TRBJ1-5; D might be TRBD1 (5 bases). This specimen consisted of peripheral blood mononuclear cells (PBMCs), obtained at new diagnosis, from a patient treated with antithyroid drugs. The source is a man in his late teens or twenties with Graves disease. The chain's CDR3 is CSADRGRDESNQPQHF. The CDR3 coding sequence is TGCAGCGCCGACCGGGGCAGGGATGAGAGCAATCAGCCCCAGCATTTT.